A selection of T cell receptor beta chains follows, all from one sample in a study of blood T cells in healthy people across ages. TCRdb independently ran MiXCR on the 5' RACE reads; one entry per CDR3 protein. The sample has about 290,000 distinct CDR3 sequences, around 29% seen once. The source material was blood. The receptor set was obtained from an older woman in good health. Both conserved end residues are part of each CDR3. Fields, in order: D gene, J gene, clone size, V gene, CDR3 DNA, CDR3 protein. D genes are given only for firm matches. For some rows the clone size is stated as once, few or many, or as a class when expanded; others skip it.

d_call: NA
j_call: TRBJ2-7
clone_size: many
v_call: TRBV5-1
cdr3_nt: TGCGCCAGCAGCGGACTAAACCAGGGCTACGAGCAGTACTTC
cdr3_aa: CASSGLNQGYEQYF

d_call: NA
j_call: TRBJ2-7
clone_size: few
v_call: TRBV2
cdr3_nt: TGTGCCAGCAGCCCCACGAGGGGAGTCGAGCAGTACTTC
cdr3_aa: CASSPTRGVEQYF

d_call: TRBD1
j_call: TRBJ1-1
clone_size: NA
v_call: TRBV3-1
cdr3_nt: TGTGCCAGCAGCTTTAGCTATCTTACCGGGACAGGAGCTTTCTTT
cdr3_aa: CASSFSYLTGTGAFF

d_call: NA
j_call: TRBJ1-2
clone_size: NA
v_call: TRBV11-1
cdr3_nt: TGTGCCAGCAGCTCCTCGCATTATGGCTACACCTTC
cdr3_aa: CASSSSHYGYTF

d_call: NA
j_call: TRBJ2-1
clone_size: NA
v_call: TRBV3-1
cdr3_nt: TGTGCCAGCAGCCTCACCGGGGTAGGCAATGAGCAGTTCTTC
cdr3_aa: CASSLTGVGNEQFF

d_call: TRBD2
j_call: TRBJ2-3
clone_size: few
v_call: TRBV29-1
cdr3_nt: TGCAGCGTTACGCAGCCTACCATTAGCGGGCTAAGGGATACGCAGTATTTT
cdr3_aa: CSVTQPTISGLRDTQYF

d_call: NA
j_call: TRBJ2-2
clone_size: few
v_call: TRBV5-1
cdr3_nt: TGCGCCAGCACTGAAGTGACTAAGAACACCGGGGAGCTGTTTTTT
cdr3_aa: CASTEVTKNTGELFF

d_call: TRBD1
j_call: TRBJ2-7
clone_size: NA
v_call: TRBV15
cdr3_nt: TGTGCCACCAGCAGAGAAGGGGGCGGTTACGAGCAGTACTTC
cdr3_aa: CATSREGGGYEQYF

d_call: TRBD2
j_call: TRBJ2-7
clone_size: few
v_call: TRBV12-3/TRBV12-4
cdr3_nt: TGTGCCAGCAGTTTGGTGGGAGGGAACGAGCAGTACTTC
cdr3_aa: CASSLVGGNEQYF

d_call: TRBD2
j_call: TRBJ2-7
clone_size: few
v_call: TRBV5-1
cdr3_nt: TGCGCCAGCAGGACTACGACGGGAGGCTCCTACGAGCAGTACTTC
cdr3_aa: CASRTTTGGSYEQYF

d_call: NA
j_call: TRBJ2-7
clone_size: few
v_call: TRBV20-1
cdr3_nt: TGCAGTGGCGGGCGGGTGCAGGGTGCCTACGAGCAGTACTTC
cdr3_aa: CSGGRVQGAYEQYF

d_call: NA
j_call: TRBJ1-5
clone_size: NA
v_call: TRBV4-1
cdr3_nt: TGCGCCAGCAGCCAAGACAGGGAACAGCCCCAGCATTTT
cdr3_aa: CASSQDREQPQHF

d_call: TRBD1
j_call: TRBJ2-7
clone_size: NA
v_call: TRBV7-2
cdr3_nt: TGTGCCAGCAGCTTATATCCGGGACAGGGTAACTACGAGCAGTACTTC
cdr3_aa: CASSLYPGQGNYEQYF

d_call: NA
j_call: TRBJ2-7
clone_size: few
v_call: TRBV27
cdr3_nt: TGTGCCAGCAGTTCAACAGTCTCCATTTACGAGCAGTACTTC
cdr3_aa: CASSSTVSIYEQYF

d_call: TRBD2
j_call: TRBJ2-2
clone_size: NA
v_call: TRBV24-1
cdr3_nt: TGTGCCACCAGTGTCGGGGGGACGAACACCGGGGAGCTGTTTTTT
cdr3_aa: CATSVGGTNTGELFF

d_call: NA
j_call: TRBJ2-3
clone_size: NA
v_call: TRBV7-9
cdr3_nt: TGTGCCAGCAGGTTGGGCGCAGATACGCAGTATTTT
cdr3_aa: CASRLGADTQYF

d_call: NA
j_call: TRBJ2-3
clone_size: NA
v_call: TRBV18
cdr3_nt: TGTGCCAGCTCACCACCGATTCGCACAGATACGCAGTATTTT
cdr3_aa: CASSPPIRTDTQYF

d_call: TRBD1
j_call: TRBJ2-7
clone_size: NA
v_call: TRBV18
cdr3_nt: TGTGCCAGCTCACCTACCGGGACAGGGGAAGAGCAGTACTTC
cdr3_aa: CASSPTGTGEEQYF

d_call: TRBD2
j_call: TRBJ2-3
clone_size: NA
v_call: TRBV11-2
cdr3_nt: TGTGCCAGCAGCTTAGGGGTTAGCGGGCTCCTGAAGGGTACGCAGTATTTT
cdr3_aa: CASSLGVSGLLKGTQYF

d_call: NA
j_call: TRBJ2-2
clone_size: NA
v_call: TRBV2
cdr3_nt: TGTGCCAGCGGGACGACCATAAACACCGGGGAGCTGTTTTTT
cdr3_aa: CASGTTINTGELFF

d_call: NA
j_call: TRBJ2-5
clone_size: few
v_call: TRBV28
cdr3_nt: TGTGCCAGCAGTGACACGAGGGGAGAGACCCAGTACTTC
cdr3_aa: CASSDTRGETQYF

d_call: TRBD1
j_call: TRBJ1-1
clone_size: NA
v_call: TRBV6-2/TRBV6-3
cdr3_nt: TGTGCCAGCAGTCGCACAGGGGGCAACACTGAAGCTTTCTTT
cdr3_aa: CASSRTGGNTEAFF